This T cell receptor beta chain was sequenced for a study of blood T cell repertoires in COVID-19. V dropped 7 bases and J dropped 6; count of bases not matched to a gene: 9. From germline, CDR1 is ENHRY and CDR2 SYGVKD. The CDR3 runs to 15 residues. Assay used: immunoSEQ multiplex PCR; TCRdb lists only in-frame clones, some missing. In the table there are roughly 56,000 clones, 90% of which are singletons. Material: peripheral blood. V is TRBV10-3 and J is TRBJ2-1; 10 nucleotides line up with TRBD2. The sequence came from a man in his sixties with active COVID-19. Here the CDR3 DNA reads TGTGCCATCAAGGAGCGGGAGGGCCCCGTCAATGAGCAGTTCTTC. Its protein is CAIKEREGPVNEQFF.